The sequence of this T cell receptor beta chain was determined in a study of shared clonotypes between healthy human individuals. Germline lookup yields CDR1 LNHDA and CDR2 SQIVND (reference sequence). Trimming removed 3 bases from V and 6 bases from J, with 3 bases in between. The CDR3 sequence is 11 residues long. Measured with immunoSEQ multiplex PCR; TCRdb has only the in-frame clones, and not every one. The data show about 1.5 million clones, more than 95% seen once. Points from the study as a whole: Naive subsets typically showed greater estimated richness than memory subsets.

As concerns this clone: Antigen specificity is unknown. Other DNA sequences in this specimen translate into the identical CDR3.

The sequenced material came from naive CD4+ T cells sorted from blood. The subset is: CD45RA+ positively selected. The sequence came from a man aged 25 to 40 in good health. V and J are TRBV19 and TRBJ2-1; D remains unclear. The CDR3 region has the DNA TGTGCCAGTAGTATCGTCAATGAGCAGTTCTTC. This codes for CASSIVNEQFF.